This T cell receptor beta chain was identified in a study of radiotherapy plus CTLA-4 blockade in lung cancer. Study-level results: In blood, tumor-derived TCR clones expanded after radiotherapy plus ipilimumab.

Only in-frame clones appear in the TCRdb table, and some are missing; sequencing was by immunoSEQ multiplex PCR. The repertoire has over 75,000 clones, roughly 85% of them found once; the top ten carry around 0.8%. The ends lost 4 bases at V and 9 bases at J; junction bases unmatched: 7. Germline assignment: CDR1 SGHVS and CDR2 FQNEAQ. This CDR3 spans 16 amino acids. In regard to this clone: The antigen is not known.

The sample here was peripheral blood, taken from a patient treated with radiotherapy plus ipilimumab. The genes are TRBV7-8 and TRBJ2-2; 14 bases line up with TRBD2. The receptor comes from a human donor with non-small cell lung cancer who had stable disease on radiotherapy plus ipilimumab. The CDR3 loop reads CASSSWTSGRIRELFF. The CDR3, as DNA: TGTGCCAGCAGCTCGTGGACTAGCGGGAGGATCAGGGAGCTGTTTTTT.